This T cell receptor beta chain was sequenced during a study of response to subunit inactivated influenza vaccine. This clonotype was found once. TCRdb fed the RT-PCR reads into MiXCR, producing one record per CDR3 protein. The sample holds about 500,000 distinct CDR3 sequences, approximately 15% seen once. The TCR was taken from a man aged 50 to 69 who received an inactivated influenza vaccine. Sequences were derived from CD4+ T cells sorted from PBMCs, sampled 23 to 25 months after vaccination.

CDR3 amino acids: CSARSPGAFSGNTIYF. In DNA form, the CDR3 reads TGCAGTGCTAGGAGTCCGGGCGCTTTCTCTGGAAACACCATATATTTT. The V call is TRBV20-1, the J call TRBJ1-3; D unclear. CDR1 and CDR2 from the germline V gene are DFQATT and SNEGSKA (reference sequence). The ends were cut back, 3 bases at V and 0 bases at J, with 15 bases in the middle. This CDR3 has 16 residues.